This T cell receptor (beta chain) was sequenced during a study of cytomegalovirus exposure and HLA in healthy donors. The PCR was carried out with 60 Vbeta primers and 13 Jbeta primers. The method was immunoSEQ multiplex PCR; TCRdb's version includes in-frame clones alone and lacks a portion of them. This sample has around 100,000 clones; about 70% occur once, and the top ten carry about 0.92%. This clone was counted a single time. This CDR3 comprises 13 residues. V was cut by 4 bases and J by 3 bases, with 7 bases left in between. From germline, CDR1 is MGHDK and CDR2 SYGVNS. The chain couples TRBV25-1 to TRBJ2-1, with D perhaps TRBD1 (6 bases). Sample: PBMCs. This TCR was recovered from a woman under 40 in good health and CMV-seronegative. The CDR3 loop reads CASSADSYNEQFF. DNA for the CDR3: TGTGCCAGCAGTGCGGACAGCTACAATGAGCAGTTCTTC.